These 27 T cell receptor beta chains originate from one sample sequenced in a study of blood T cell repertoires in COVID-19 (TCRdb year 2020). The protocol used for the library was the immunoSEQ multiplex PCR assay. The immuneACCESS repertoire file appears here via TCRdb, limited to in-frame rearrangements. These files lack a portion of the clones; in checked studies, under half of the deficit traces to unresolved V genes, and the cause of the others is not known. The table for this sample lists around 130,000 clones; roughly 80% of them were counted only once. The ten biggest clones cover about 1.5% of the sample. Sequencing used PBMCs or T cells enriched from blood (not recorded which). The receptor source for this set is a woman aged 18-29 years who had been exposed to COVID-19.

This clone has just one count. This chain links TRBV5-1 with TRBJ2-7; 11 bases agree with TRBD1. From germline, CDR1 is SGHRS and CDR2 YFSETQ. This CDR3 has 13 residues. The trim removed 4 bases at V and 7 bases at J, leaving 4 bases unmatched. Here the CDR3 reads CASSPDRGLEQYF. CDR3 in DNA: TGCGCCAGCAGCCCGGACAGGGGGCTTGAGCAGTACTTC.

This clone has only a few counts. The rearrangement uses TRBV6-5 and TRBJ2-1; 7 bases are a match to TRBD2. Looked up from germline, CDR1 is MNHEY and CDR2 is SVGAGI. V lost 8 bases to trimming and J lost 6 bases; unmatched junction nucleotides: 7. There are 13 residues in the CDR3. As DNA, the CDR3 is TGTGCCAGCGGGGCTAGCGGATTCAATGAGCAGTTCTTC. Translating it yields CASGASGFNEQFF.

The V gene is TRBV6-1, the J gene TRBJ1-2; D gene unclear. V lost 0 bases to trimming and J lost 8 bases, with 13 bases between them. CDR1 is MNHNS and CDR2 is SASEGT in the germline V gene. The CDR3 has 14 amino acids. The CDR3 reads CASSEAFEVYGYTF. The CDR3 region has the DNA TGTGCCAGCAGTGAAGCGTTTGAGGTGTACGGCTACACCTTC.

The V gene is TRBV27, the J gene TRBJ1-6; the match to TRBD1 covers 10 bases. The CDR3 covers 17 residues. Germline CDR1 MNHEY, CDR2 SMNVEV (reference sequence). V shed 5 bases, J shed 1 base, and the junction held 5 bases outside the gene matches. The chain's CDR3 is CASSETGGRSYNSPLHF. The CDR3, as DNA: TGTGCCAGCAGTGAGACAGGGGGCCGGTCCTATAATTCACCCCTCCACTTT.

This chain links TRBV27 with TRBJ2-7; D may be TRBD2 (6 bases). Trimming cost V 0 bases and J 4 bases, with 10 bases left between them. The CDR3 extends over 14 amino acids. The germline V gene has CDR1 MNHEY and CDR2 SMNVEV (reference sequence). The CDR3 region is CASSLSSRGYEQYF. CDR3 in DNA: TGTGCCAGCAGTTTATCGAGCCGGGGGTACGAGCAGTACTTC.

The genes are TRBV2 and TRBJ1-2; D gene uncertain. Germline V gives CDR1 SNHLY, CDR2 FYNNEI. V lost 6 bases and J lost 4, with 15 bases in between. The CDR3 is 14 amino acids. CDR3 amino acids: CASRDQRGTYGYTF. The CDR3 DNA reads as TGTGCCAGCAGAGACCAACGGGGTACCTATGGCTACACCTTC.

This clone was detected only a few times. CDR3 sequence (DNA): TGTGCCAGCAGCTCGAACAGAGACACTGAAGCTTTCTTT. Translating it yields CASSSNRDTEAFF. This chain joins TRBV7-2 and TRBJ1-1; D not certain. Germline V gene lookup returns CDR1 SGHTA and CDR2 FQGNSA. Trimming left V 4 bases short and J 3 bases short, with 9 bases between. The CDR3 spans 13 residues.

The V and J genes are TRBV28 and TRBJ2-7, with D tentatively TRBD1 (6 bases). Germline V gene sequence: CDR1 MDHEN, CDR2 SYDVKM. Trimming removed 6 bases from V and 2 bases from J, with 11 bases in between. The CDR3 length is 13 residues. The CDR3 protein is CASSTQGPYEQYF. The CDR3 bases are TGTGCCAGCAGCACTCAGGGGCCCTACGAGCAGTACTTC.

The CDR3 loop is CASSPGQGGTEAFF. CDR3 nucleotides: TGTGCCAGCAGCCCCGGACAGGGTGGGACTGAAGCTTTCTTT. V gene TRBV4-2 combines with J gene TRBJ1-1; 8 bases match TRBD1. The V gene end was trimmed by 4 bases and the J gene end by 5 bases; junction bases not matched to a gene: 6. There are 14 residues in the CDR3. Germline V gene lookup returns CDR1 LGHNA and CDR2 YNFKEQ.

The J gene is TRBJ2-1, the V gene TRBV30; a weak D match, TRBD2 (6 bases). CDR1 is GTSNPN, CDR2 SVGIG, per germline (reference sequence). V was trimmed by 4 bases and J by 1 base, leaving 8 bases between them. The CDR3 is made up of 13 amino acids. This chain's CDR3 is CAWKRVSYNEQFF. CDR3 DNA: TGTGCCTGGAAGCGGGTTTCCTACAATGAGCAGTTCTTC. Drawing the rest from reference TRBV30 and TRBJ2-1, the complete variable domain is SQTIHQWPATLVQPVGSPLSLECTVEGTSNPNLYWYRQAAGRGLQLLFYSVGIGQISSEVPQNLSASRPQDRQFILSSKKLLLSDSGFYLCAWKRVSYNEQFFGPGTRLTVL.

CDR3 sequence reads: CASSRQGNTEAFF. In nucleotides, the CDR3 is TGTGCCAGCAGCCGTCAGGGAAACACTGAAGCTTTCTTT. The chain links TRBV6-5 to TRBJ1-1, with D maybe TRBD1 (5 bases). The V and J ends lost 6 bases and 2 bases respectively, with 10 bases between them. The CDR3 spans 13 residues. Germline V gives CDR1 MNHEY, CDR2 SVGAGI.

The chain recombines TRBV5-1 with TRBJ2-1, with 7 bases aligning to TRBD1. J lost 0 bases, V lost 8 bases, and 5 bases had no gene match. Per germline, CDR1 SGHRS and CDR2 YFSETQ. The CDR3 consists of 14 residues. CDR3 protein: CASSQGNSYNEQFF. The CDR3 region has the DNA TGCGCCAGTTCACAGGGGAACTCCTACAATGAGCAGTTCTTC. Full variable domain (missing parts from reference TRBV5-1 and TRBJ2-1): KAGVTQTPRYLIKTRGQQVTLSCSPISGHRSVSWYQQTPGQGLQFLFEYFSETQRNKGNFPGRFSGRQFSNSRSEMNVSTLELGDSALYLCASSQGNSYNEQFFGPGTRLTVL.

This clone was counted once. The chain uses TRBV6-1 and TRBJ2-2; 8 nucleotides match TRBD2. The CDR3 length is 18 residues. J gave up 1 base and V 2 bases, and 9 bases lay outside the gene matches. CDR1 and CDR2 (germline): MNHNS, SASEGT. The DNA of the CDR3 is TGTGCCAGCAGTGAATCTTTCGGGAGGGCTGGGAACACCGGGGAGCTGTTTTTT. Translated: CASSESFGRAGNTGELFF.

J is TRBJ2-3 and V is TRBV11-2; maybe TRBD2 (5 bases). Per germline, CDR1 SGHAT and CDR2 FQNNGV. V was trimmed by 2 bases and J by 1 base, leaving 13 bases between them. The CDR3 consists of 16 residues. The CDR3 DNA follows: TGTGCCAGCAGCTTAATCCGGGGAAGGGGCACAGATACGCAGTATTTT. Its protein product is CASSLIRGRGTDTQYF.

Many counts were recorded for this clone. The DNA of the CDR3 is TGTGCCAGCAGTGATGGGACAGGGCCCTCTGGAAACACCATATATTTT. The encoded protein is CASSDGTGPSGNTIYF. The chain carries TRBV28 and TRBJ1-3; 9 bases match TRBD1. With V trimmed by 5 bases and J by 0 bases, 5 bases remained unmatched. The CDR3 spans 16 residues. Germline V gene lookup returns CDR1 MDHEN and CDR2 SYDVKM.

As DNA, the CDR3 is TGTGCCAGCAGCACAGGCACAGGGGGCGCGTTTGAGACCCAGTACTTC. The encoded protein is CASSTGTGGAFETQYF. The chain has TRBV7-3 and TRBJ2-5; 9 positions match TRBD1. Germline V lookup: CDR1 SGHTA, CDR2 FQGTGA. The trim removed 5 bases at V and 5 bases at J, leaving 12 bases unmatched. The CDR3 runs to 16 residues.

The chain employs TRBV7-9 and TRBJ1-6; 9 bases align to TRBD1. The CDR3 spans 15 residues. Germline lookup yields CDR1 SEHNR and CDR2 FQNEAQ (reference sequence). J was trimmed by 8 bases and V by 5 bases; bases with no gene match: 7. CDR3 coding DNA: TGTGCCAGCAGCCCCCTGACAGGGGGGTATTCACCCCTCCACTTT. Amino acids: CASSPLTGGYSPLHF.

The gene calls are TRBV11-3 and TRBJ2-3; 7 nucleotides agree with TRBD2. V lost 1 base, J lost 2 bases, and 6 bases stayed unmatched. CDR1 SGHNT and CDR2 YENEEA come from the germline V gene. The length of the CDR3 is 16 residues. CDR3 amino acids: CASSLGSGINTDTQYF. The CDR3 nucleotides are TGTGCCAGCAGCTTAGGGAGCGGGATAAACACAGATACGCAGTATTTT.

This clone was seen many times. The chain couples TRBV2 to TRBJ1-4; the D gene is possibly TRBD1 (5 bases). V lost 6 bases and J lost 13, with 15 bases in between. The CDR3 is 12 amino acids. Germline assignment: CDR1 SNHLY and CDR2 FYNNEI. In DNA form, the CDR3 reads TGTGCCAGCAGGATACAGGAGGGGAGACTGTTTTTT. Translating gives CASRIQEGRLFF.

This clone was recorded only once. The chain has TRBV5-1 and TRBJ2-7; D not certain. Trimming left V 10 bases short and J 4 bases short, with 18 bases between. The CDR3 spans 13 residues. Germline loops: CDR1 SGHRS, CDR2 YFSETQ. In nucleotides, the CDR3 is TGCGCCTCCCTGGTAGAGAGAAAGTACGAGCAGTACTTC. Its protein product is CASLVERKYEQYF.

This chain joins TRBV5-4 and TRBJ1-2; D is unresolved. The CDR3 consists of 12 residues. The V gene lost 0 bases and the J gene lost 4 bases, with 4 bases spanning the gap. Germline values: CDR1 SGHNT, CDR2 YYREEE (reference sequence). The CDR3 loop is CASSLAGYGYTF. CDR3 in DNA: TGTGCCAGCAGCTTGGCAGGCTATGGCTACACCTTC.

The J gene is TRBJ2-5, the V gene TRBV4-3; 11 bases are shared with TRBD1. The CDR3 loop spans 17 amino acids. Germline-derived CDR1 and CDR2 are LGHNA and YSLEER. The trim removed 2 bases at V and 4 bases at J, leaving 9 bases unmatched. CDR3 residues: CASSQSGTGGSGETQYF. The CDR3 DNA reads as TGCGCCAGCAGCCAATCAGGGACAGGGGGGTCGGGAGAGACCCAGTACTTC.

V and J are TRBV6-5 and TRBJ1-5; D unresolved. CDR1 and CDR2 (germline): MNHEY, SVGAGI. V was trimmed by 4 bases and J by 0 bases, leaving 7 bases between them. The CDR3 contains 14 residues. The CDR3 sequence is CASSFQVSNQPQHF. DNA for the CDR3: TGTGCCAGCAGTTTTCAGGTTAGCAATCAGCCCCAGCATTTT.

The V gene is TRBV5-6, the J gene TRBJ1-2; weak D call: TRBD1 (5 bases). Trimming removed 4 bases from V and 4 bases from J, with 17 bases in between. The CDR3 runs to 15 residues. Per germline, CDR1 SGHDT and CDR2 YYEEEE. The CDR3 here is CASSPQGLGIYGYTF. The CDR3 region has the DNA TGTGCCAGCAGCCCGCAGGGATTGGGGATCTATGGCTACACCTTC.

This clone has a single count. The chain has TRBV6-5 and TRBJ1-1; 8 bases agree with TRBD1. The V gene's germline CDR1 is MNHEY and CDR2 SVGAGI. CDR3 size: 14 residues. Losses at the gene ends were 6 bases for V and 4 bases for J; bases not matched to a gene: 7. CDR3 protein: CASSLTGVGTEAFF. The CDR3, as DNA: TGTGCCAGCAGCCTGACAGGGGTGGGCACTGAAGCTTTCTTT.

DNA of the CDR3: TGTGCCACCAGCAGAGGAGCAGGGGCTGGAAACACCATATATTTT. This gives the protein CATSRGAGAGNTIYF. This chain uses TRBV15 with TRBJ1-3; D may be TRBD1 (6 bases). The CDR3 consists of 15 residues. The V and J ends lost 1 base and 2 bases respectively, with 9 bases between them. From germline, CDR1 is LNHNV and CDR2 YYDKDF (reference sequence).

The chain recombines TRBV5-1 with TRBJ1-3; weak D call: TRBD1 (5 bases). Trimming removed 3 bases from V and 1 base from J, with 5 bases in between. The CDR3 totals 13 residues. Germline values: CDR1 SGHRS, CDR2 YFSETQ. CDR3 DNA sequence: TGCGCCAGCAGCTCAGGGTCTGGAAACACCATATATTTT. Its translation: CASSSGSGNTIYF.